Included here is one TCR beta chain sequence, with context. The sample belongs to a study of blood T cell repertoires in COVID-19. Study information: The samples span acute and convalescent COVID-19 from the United States, Italy and Spain.

This CDR3 is built from 14 residues. The ends lost 4 bases at V and 7 bases at J; junction bases unmatched: 7. Germline CDR1 MDHEN, CDR2 SYDVKM. As originally analysed: Reference gene primers were amplified, and this amplification served to estimate nucleated cell counts. Produced via immunoSEQ multiplex PCR; TCRdb's table is partial and in-frame only. The V and J calls and the clone size are those of that table, but D and trimming were determined from the DNA. The data hold around 130,000 clones, with less than 90% observed a single time. The rearrangement joins TRBV28 to TRBJ1-5; TRBD1 matches at 7 bases. The sample comprised peripheral blood. The receptor was isolated from a man aged 25-45 years with COVID-19, enrolled during active disease. The CDR3 coding sequence is TGTGCCAGCAGTTCTAGACAGGGCTTACAGCCCCAGCATTTT. Translated: CASSSRQGLQPQHF.